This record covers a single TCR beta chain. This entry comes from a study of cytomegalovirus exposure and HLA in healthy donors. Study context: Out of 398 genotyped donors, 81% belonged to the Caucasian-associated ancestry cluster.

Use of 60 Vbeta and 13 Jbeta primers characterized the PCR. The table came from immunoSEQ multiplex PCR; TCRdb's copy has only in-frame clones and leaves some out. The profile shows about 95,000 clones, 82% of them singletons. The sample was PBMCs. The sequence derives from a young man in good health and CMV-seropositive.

The CDR3 spells CASSPGQSGYTF. The CDR3 DNA reads TGCGCCAGCAGTCCCGGACAGAGTGGCTACACCTTC. This chain links TRBV5-1 with TRBJ1-2, with D perhaps matching TRBD1 (6 bases). The length of the CDR3 is 12 residues. From germline, CDR1 is SGHRS and CDR2 YFSETQ. V lost 5 bases and J lost 7, with 12 bases in between.